Following are 10 T cell receptor beta chains from one sample sequenced in a study of response to subunit inactivated influenza vaccine. TCRdb reanalysed the RT-PCR reads using MiXCR and keeps one entry per CDR3 protein. The top ten hold over 8.5% of the sample, which has 530,000 or so distinct CDR3 sequences, approximately 14% seen once. The sample in question was PBMCs from blood, obtained 12 days after vaccination. These receptors were taken from a man over 45 who received an inactivated influenza vaccine.

The chain uses TRBV24-1 and TRBJ2-7; D gene unclear. Trimming shortened V by 7 bases and J by 5 bases, and 17 bases separated the two germline ends. The CDR3 spans 14 residues. Germline values: CDR1 KGHDR, CDR2 SFDVKD. CDR3 sequence reads: CATSDSPPSNEQYF. CDR3 sequence (DNA): TGTGCCACCAGCGACTCCCCCCCCTCTAACGAGCAGTACTTC.

This clonotype has just a few counts. The chain recombines TRBV15 with TRBJ2-7, with D possibly TRBD2 on 5 matching bases. The CDR3 runs to 15 residues. The V and J ends lost 0 bases and 0 bases respectively, with 9 bases between them. Germline loops: CDR1 LNHNV, CDR2 YYDKDF (reference sequence). CDR3 in amino acids: CATSREKRISYEQYF. DNA of the CDR3: TGTGCCACCAGCAGAGAAAAGCGGATCTCCTACGAGCAGTACTTC.

This clonotype occurred a few times. The chain has TRBV24-1 and TRBJ2-6; TRBD2 is a possible D gene (6 bases). CDR1 and CDR2 (germline): KGHDR, SFDVKD. V lost 11 bases and J lost 0, with 16 bases in between. The CDR3 consists of 16 residues. The CDR3 nucleotides are TGTGCCATCGGGGACCCCGGGGGCTCTGGGGCCAACGTCCTGACTTTC. It yields the protein CAIGDPGGSGANVLTF.

V usage is TRBV5-1 and J usage is TRBJ2-1; 8 nucleotides agree with TRBD2. After removal of 1 base from V and 1 base from J, the junction contained 4 bases not matched to a gene. Germline V lookup: CDR1 SGHRS, CDR2 YFSETQ. There are 16 residues in the CDR3. The CDR3 is CASSLSGGRSYNEQFF. CDR3 in DNA: TGCGCCAGCAGCTTGAGTGGCGGGAGGTCCTACAATGAGCAGTTCTTC.

This clonotype was detected only a few times. This chain connects TRBV20-1 to TRBJ1-1; D gene ambiguous. Looked up from germline, CDR1 is DFQATT and CDR2 is SNEGSKA (reference sequence). V was cut by 2 bases and J by 1 base, with 26 bases left in between. The CDR3 runs to 19 residues. The CDR3 region has the DNA TGCAGTGCTAGATTAGGTCCGAGGATGGTGGCGTGGCAGAACACTGAAGCTTTCTTT. It translates to CSARLGPRMVAWQNTEAFF.

This clonotype was observed at least ten times. The chain uses TRBV5-1 and TRBJ1-4; D gene ambiguous. The length of the CDR3 is 16 residues. The germline CDR1 and CDR2 sequences are SGHRS and YFSETQ. With 0 bases removed from V and 3 bases from J, the gap between germline ends came to 12 bases. The CDR3: CASSLAGDAANEKLFF. The CDR3, as DNA: TGCGCCAGCAGCTTGGCCGGAGACGCAGCTAATGAAAAACTGTTTTTT.

In this sample, this clonotype turned up a few times. The chain couples TRBV28 to TRBJ2-7; 13 bases map to TRBD2. CDR1 is MDHEN and CDR2 is SYDVKM in the germline V gene. V lost 3 bases and J lost 2; bases outside the gene matches: 7. This CDR3 spans 17 amino acids. The CDR3 sequence is CASSLSYGTSGTYEQYF. The CDR3 DNA reads as TGTGCCAGCAGTTTGAGTTACGGGACTAGCGGGACCTACGAGCAGTACTTC.

This clonotype was seen once. One end of the junction fails to match germline, which may point to a read error. The rearrangement links TRBV5-1 to TRBJ2-3; 10 positions agree with TRBD2. Germline CDR1 SGHRS, CDR2 YFSETQ. This CDR3 has 15 amino acids. The CDR3 spells CSSRPPSGGADTQYF. CDR3 nucleotide sequence: TGCTCCAGCAGGCCCCCTAGCGGGGGTGCAGATACGCAGTATTTT.

This chain joins TRBV25-1 and TRBJ2-3; 14 bases align to TRBD2. V dropped 4 bases and J dropped 6; count of bases not matched to a gene: 6. Germline V gene sequence: CDR1 MGHDK, CDR2 SYGVNS. This CDR3 has 16 amino acids. The CDR3 nucleotides are TGTGCCAGCAGTGGACTAGCGGGGGGGGTGCGGGATACGCAGTATTTT. It specifies CASSGLAGGVRDTQYF.

The V gene is TRBV6-2 or TRBV6-3, the J gene TRBJ2-1; D could derive from TRBD1 or TRBD2 (6 bases each). CDR1 and CDR2 (germline): MNHEY, SVGEGT. V was pared by 7 bases and J by 8 bases, with 15 bases between. This CDR3 contains 13 residues. CDR3 bases: TGTGCCAGCACCGATTCCGGGGGCGATGAGCAGTTCTTC. Its translation is CASTDSGGDEQFF.